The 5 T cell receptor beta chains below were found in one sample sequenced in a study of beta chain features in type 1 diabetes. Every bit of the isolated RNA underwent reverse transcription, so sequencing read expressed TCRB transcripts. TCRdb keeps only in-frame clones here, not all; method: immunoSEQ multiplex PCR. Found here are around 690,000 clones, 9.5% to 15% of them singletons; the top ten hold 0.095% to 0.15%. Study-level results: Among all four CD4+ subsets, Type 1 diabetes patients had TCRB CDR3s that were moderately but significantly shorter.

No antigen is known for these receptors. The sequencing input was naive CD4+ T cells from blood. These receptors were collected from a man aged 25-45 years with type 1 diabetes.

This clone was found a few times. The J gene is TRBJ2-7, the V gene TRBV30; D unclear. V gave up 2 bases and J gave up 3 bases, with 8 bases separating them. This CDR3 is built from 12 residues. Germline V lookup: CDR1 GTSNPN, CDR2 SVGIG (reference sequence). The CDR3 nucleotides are TGTGCCTGGAGTCCCAATAACTACGAGCAGTACTTC. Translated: CAWSPNNYEQYF. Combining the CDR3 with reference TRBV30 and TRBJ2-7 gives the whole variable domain SQTIHQWPATLVQPVGSPLSLECTVEGTSNPNLYWYRQAAGRGLQLLFYSVGIGQISSEVPQNLSASRPQDRQFILSSKKLLLSDSGFYLCAWSPNNYEQYFGPGTRLTVT.

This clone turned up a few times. The CDR3 DNA reads as TGTGCCAGCAGTTACTCAACCGGGGGAAGTAATTCACCCCTCCACTTT. Translation gives CASSYSTGGSNSPLHF. This rearrangement joins TRBV6-5 to TRBJ1-6, with D possibly matching TRBD1 (5 bases). V lost 0 bases and J 6 bases, leaving 12 bases between the germline ends. The CDR3 covers 16 residues. Germline-derived CDR1 and CDR2 are MNHEY and SVGAGI.

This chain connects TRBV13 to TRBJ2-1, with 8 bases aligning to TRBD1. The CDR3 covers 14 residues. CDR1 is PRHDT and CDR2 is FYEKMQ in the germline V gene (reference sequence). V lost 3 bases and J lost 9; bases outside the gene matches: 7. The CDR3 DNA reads TGTGCCAGCAGCTTCAGGACAGGGAGCGGTGAGCAGTTCTTC. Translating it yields CASSFRTGSGEQFF.

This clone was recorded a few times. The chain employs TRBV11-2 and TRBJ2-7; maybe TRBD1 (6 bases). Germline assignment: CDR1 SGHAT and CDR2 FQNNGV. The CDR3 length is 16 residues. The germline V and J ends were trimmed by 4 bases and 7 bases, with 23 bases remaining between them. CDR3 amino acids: CASSSSLSPGQWEQYF. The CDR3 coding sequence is TGTGCCAGCAGCTCCTCACTTTCACCCGGACAGTGGGAGCAGTACTTC.

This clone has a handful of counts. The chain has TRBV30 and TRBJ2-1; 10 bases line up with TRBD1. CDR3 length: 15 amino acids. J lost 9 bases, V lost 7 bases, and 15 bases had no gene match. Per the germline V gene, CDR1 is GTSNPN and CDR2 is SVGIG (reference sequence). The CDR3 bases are TGTGCCTCGCACTCCCCCGGGACAGGGGATCTTGAGCAGTTCTTC. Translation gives CASHSPGTGDLEQFF.